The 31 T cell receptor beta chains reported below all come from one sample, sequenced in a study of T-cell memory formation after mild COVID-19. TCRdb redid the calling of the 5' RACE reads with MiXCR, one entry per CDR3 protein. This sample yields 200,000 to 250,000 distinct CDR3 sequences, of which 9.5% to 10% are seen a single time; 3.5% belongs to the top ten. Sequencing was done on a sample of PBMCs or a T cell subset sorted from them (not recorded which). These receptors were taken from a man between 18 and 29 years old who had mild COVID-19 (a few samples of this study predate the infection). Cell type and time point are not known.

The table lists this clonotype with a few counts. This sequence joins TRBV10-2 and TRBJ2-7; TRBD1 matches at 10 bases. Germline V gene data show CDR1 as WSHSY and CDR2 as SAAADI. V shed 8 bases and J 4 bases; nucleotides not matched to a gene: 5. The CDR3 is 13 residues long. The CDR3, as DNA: TGCGCCAGCTCCGGGACAGGGGTATACGAGCAGTACTTC. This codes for CASSGTGVYEQYF.

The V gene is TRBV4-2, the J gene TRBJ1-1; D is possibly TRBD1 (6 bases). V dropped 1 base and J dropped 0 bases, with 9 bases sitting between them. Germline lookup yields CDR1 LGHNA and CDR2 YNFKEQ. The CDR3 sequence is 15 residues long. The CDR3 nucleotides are TGTGCCAGCAGCCAAGCAGGGGCCCTGAACACTGAAGCTTTCTTT. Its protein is CASSQAGALNTEAFF.

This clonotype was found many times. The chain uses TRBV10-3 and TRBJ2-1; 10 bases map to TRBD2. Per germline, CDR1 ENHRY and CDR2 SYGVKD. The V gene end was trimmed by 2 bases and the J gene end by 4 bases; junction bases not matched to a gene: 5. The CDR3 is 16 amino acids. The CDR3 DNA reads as TGTGCCATCAGTGAGCCCGAGCGGGGGGGGTACAATGAGCAGTTCTTC. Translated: CAISEPERGGYNEQFF.

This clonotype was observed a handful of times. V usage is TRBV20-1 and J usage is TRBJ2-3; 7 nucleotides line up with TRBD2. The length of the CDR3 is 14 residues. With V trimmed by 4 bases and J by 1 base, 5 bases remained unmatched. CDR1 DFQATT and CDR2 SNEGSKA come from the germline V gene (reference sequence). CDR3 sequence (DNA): TGCAGTGCTACGGGTCGGGGGGGCACAGATACGCAGTATTTT. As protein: CSATGRGGTDTQYF.

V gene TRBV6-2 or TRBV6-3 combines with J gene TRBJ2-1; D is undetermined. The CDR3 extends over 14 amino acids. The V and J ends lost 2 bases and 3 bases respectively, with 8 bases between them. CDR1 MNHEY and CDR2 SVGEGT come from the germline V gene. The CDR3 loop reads CASSYRDIYNEQFF. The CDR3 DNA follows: TGTGCCAGCAGTTACAGAGACATCTACAATGAGCAGTTCTTC.

The CDR3 coding sequence is TGTGCCAGCGGATTACAGAGTACCTTAAATTCACCCCTCCACTTT. It encodes CASGLQSTLNSPLHF. The chain has TRBV12-3 or TRBV12-4 and TRBJ1-6; D unclear. Trimming cost V 8 bases and J 7 bases, with 18 bases left between them. This CDR3 has 15 amino acids.

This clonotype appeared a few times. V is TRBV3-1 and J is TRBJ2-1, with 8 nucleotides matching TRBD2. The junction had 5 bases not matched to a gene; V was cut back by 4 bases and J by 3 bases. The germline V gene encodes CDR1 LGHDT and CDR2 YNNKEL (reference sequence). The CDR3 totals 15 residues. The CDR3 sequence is CASSPWRGVYNEQFF. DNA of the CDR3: TGTGCCAGCAGCCCATGGCGGGGGGTCTACAATGAGCAGTTCTTC.

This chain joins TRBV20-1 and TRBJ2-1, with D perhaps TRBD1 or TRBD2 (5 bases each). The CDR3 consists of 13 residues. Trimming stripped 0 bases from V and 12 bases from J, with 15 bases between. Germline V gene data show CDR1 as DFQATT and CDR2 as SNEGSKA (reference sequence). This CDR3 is CSARETPRGPQFF. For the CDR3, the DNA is TGCAGTGCTAGAGAGACCCCCCGGGGACCGCAGTTCTTC.

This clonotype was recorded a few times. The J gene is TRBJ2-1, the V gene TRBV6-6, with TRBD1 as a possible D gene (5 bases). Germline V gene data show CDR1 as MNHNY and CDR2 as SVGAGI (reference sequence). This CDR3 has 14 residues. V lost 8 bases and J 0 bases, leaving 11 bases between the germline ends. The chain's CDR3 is CASELTGSYNEQFF. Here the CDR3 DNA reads TGTGCCAGCGAGCTTACAGGCTCCTACAATGAGCAGTTCTTC.

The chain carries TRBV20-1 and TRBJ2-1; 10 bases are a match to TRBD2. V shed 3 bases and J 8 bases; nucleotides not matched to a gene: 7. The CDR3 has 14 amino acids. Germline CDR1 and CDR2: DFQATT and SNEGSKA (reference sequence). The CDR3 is CSARGSLAGDEQFF. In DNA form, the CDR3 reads TGCAGTGCTAGGGGGTCCCTAGCGGGGGATGAGCAGTTCTTC.

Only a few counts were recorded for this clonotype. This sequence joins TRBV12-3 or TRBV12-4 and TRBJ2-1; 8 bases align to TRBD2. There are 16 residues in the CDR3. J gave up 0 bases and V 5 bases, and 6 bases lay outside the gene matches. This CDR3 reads CASSAGGGLSYNEQFF. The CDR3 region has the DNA TGTGCCAGCAGTGCCGGGGGGGGGCTCTCCTACAATGAGCAGTTCTTC.

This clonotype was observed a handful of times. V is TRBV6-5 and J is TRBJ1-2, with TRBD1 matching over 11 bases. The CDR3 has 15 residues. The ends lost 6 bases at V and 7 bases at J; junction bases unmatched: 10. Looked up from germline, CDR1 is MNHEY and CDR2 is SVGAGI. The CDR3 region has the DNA TGTGCCAGCAGAACCCCCGGGACAGGGGGAACTGGCTACACCTTC. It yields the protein CASRTPGTGGTGYTF.

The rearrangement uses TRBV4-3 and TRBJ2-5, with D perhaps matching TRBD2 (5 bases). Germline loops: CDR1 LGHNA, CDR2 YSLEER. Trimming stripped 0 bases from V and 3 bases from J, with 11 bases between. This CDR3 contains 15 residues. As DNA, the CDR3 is TGCGCCAGCAGCCAAGATCTACAGAGGGAAGAGACCCAGTACTTC. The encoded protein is CASSQDLQREETQYF.

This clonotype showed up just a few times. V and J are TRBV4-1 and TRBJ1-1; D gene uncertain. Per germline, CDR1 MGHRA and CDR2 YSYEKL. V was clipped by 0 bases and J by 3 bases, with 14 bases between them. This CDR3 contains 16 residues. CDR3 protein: CASSQELSQSYTEAFF. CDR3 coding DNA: TGCGCCAGCAGCCAAGAACTGTCCCAGTCCTACACTGAAGCTTTCTTT.

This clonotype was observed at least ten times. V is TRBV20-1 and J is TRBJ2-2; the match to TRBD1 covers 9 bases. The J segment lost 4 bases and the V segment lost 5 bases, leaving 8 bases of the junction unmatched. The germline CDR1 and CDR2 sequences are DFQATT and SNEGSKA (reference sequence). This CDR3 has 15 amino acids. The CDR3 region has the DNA TGCAGTGCTGTTCCCGGGACAGGGATCACCGGGGAGCTGTTTTTT. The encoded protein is CSAVPGTGITGELFF.

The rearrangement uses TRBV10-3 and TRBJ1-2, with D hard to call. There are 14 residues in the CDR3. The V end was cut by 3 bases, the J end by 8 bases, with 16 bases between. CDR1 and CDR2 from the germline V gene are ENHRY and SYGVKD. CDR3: CAISEGADAGGYTF. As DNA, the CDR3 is TGTGCCATCAGTGAAGGCGCGGACGCGGGGGGCTACACCTTC.

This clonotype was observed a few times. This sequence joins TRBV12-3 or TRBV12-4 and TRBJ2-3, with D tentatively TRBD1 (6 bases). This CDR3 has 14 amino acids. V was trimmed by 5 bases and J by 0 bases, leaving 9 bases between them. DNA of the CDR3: TGTGCCAGCAGTGACAGGCGAAGCACAGATACGCAGTATTTT. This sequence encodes CASSDRRSTDTQYF.

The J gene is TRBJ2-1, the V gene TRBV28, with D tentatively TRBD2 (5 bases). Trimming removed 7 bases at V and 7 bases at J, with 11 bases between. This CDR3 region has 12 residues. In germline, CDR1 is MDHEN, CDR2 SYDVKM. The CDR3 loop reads CASTKRGNEQFF. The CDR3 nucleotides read TGTGCCAGCACCAAACGAGGGAATGAGCAGTTCTTC. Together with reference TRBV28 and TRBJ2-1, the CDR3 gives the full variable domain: DVKVTQSSRYLVKRTGEKVFLECVQDMDHENMFWYRQDPGLGLRLIYFSYDVKMKEKGDIPEGYSVSREKKERFSLILESASTNQTSMYLCASTKRGNEQFFGPGTRLTVL.

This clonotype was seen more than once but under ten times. The CDR3 spells CASSQTLSYEQYV. The CDR3 coding sequence is TGTGCCAGCAGTCAGACTCTATCCTACGAGCAGTACGTC. The chain has TRBV6-2 or TRBV6-3 and TRBJ2-7; no firm D call. CDR3 length equals 13 residues. CDR1 and CDR2 from the germline V gene are MNHEY and SVGEGT. V lost 5 bases and J 1 base, leaving 9 bases between the germline ends.

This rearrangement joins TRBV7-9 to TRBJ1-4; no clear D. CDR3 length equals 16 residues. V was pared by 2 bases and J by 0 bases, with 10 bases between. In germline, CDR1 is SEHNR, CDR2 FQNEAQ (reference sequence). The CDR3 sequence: CASSLLGVTTNEKLFF. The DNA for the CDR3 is TGTGCCAGCAGCTTATTAGGAGTAACAACTAATGAAAAACTGTTTTTT.

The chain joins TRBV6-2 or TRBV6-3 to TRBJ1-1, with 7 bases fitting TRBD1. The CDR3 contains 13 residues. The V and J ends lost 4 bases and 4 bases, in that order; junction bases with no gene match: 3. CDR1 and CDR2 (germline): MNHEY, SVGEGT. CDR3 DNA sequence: TGTGCCAGCAGTTTCTCAGGGGGCACTGAAGCTTTCTTT. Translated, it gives CASSFSGGTEAFF.

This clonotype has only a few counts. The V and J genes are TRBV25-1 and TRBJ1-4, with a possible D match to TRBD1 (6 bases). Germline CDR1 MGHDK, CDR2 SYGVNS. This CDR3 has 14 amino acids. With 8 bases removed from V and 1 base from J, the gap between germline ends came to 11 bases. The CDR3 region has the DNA TGTGCCAGCCAGCCGGGACAAACTAATGAAAAACTGTTTTTT. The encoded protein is CASQPGQTNEKLFF.

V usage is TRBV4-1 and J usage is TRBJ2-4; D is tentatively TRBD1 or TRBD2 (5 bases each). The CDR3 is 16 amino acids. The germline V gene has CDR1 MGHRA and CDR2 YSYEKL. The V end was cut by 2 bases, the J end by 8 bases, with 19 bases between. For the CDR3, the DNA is TGCGCCAGCAGCCAAAAGCCCAGAGGGACGGTTGACATTCAGTACTTC. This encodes CASSQKPRGTVDIQYF.

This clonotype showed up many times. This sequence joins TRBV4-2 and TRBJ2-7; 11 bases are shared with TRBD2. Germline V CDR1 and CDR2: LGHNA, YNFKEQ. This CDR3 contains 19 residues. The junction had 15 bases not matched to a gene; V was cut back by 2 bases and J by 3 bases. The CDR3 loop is CASSQIGGGRTSGYYEQYF. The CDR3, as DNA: TGTGCCAGCAGCCAAATCGGGGGTGGCAGGACTAGCGGGTACTACGAGCAGTACTTC.

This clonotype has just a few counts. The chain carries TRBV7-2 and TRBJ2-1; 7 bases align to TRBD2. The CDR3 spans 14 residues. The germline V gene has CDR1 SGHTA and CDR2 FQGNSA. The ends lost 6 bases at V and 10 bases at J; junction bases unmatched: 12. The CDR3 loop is CASRKAGTNREQFF. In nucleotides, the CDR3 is TGTGCCAGCAGGAAGGCGGGGACTAACAGGGAGCAGTTCTTC.

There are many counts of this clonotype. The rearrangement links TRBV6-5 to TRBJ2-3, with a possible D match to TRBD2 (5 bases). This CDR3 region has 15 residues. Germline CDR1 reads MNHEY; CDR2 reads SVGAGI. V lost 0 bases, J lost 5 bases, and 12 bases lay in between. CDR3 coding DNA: TGTGCCAGCAGTTACTCGGGGAGCGTCGGAGATACGCAGTATTTT. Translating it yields CASSYSGSVGDTQYF.

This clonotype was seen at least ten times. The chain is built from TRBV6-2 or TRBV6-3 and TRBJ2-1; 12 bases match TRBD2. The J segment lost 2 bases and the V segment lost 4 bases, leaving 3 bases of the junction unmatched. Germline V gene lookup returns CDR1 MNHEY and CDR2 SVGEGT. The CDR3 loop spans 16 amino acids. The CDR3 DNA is TGTGCCAGCAGTTCCCGACTAGCGGGGGCCTACAATGAGCAGTTCTTC. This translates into CASSSRLAGAYNEQFF.

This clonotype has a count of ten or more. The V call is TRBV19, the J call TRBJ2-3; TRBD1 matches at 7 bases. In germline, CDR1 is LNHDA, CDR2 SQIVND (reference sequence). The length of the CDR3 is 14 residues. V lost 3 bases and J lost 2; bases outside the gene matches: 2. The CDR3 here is CASSIGQDTDTQYF. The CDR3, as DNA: TGTGCCAGTAGTATCGGACAGGACACAGATACGCAGTATTTT.

The CDR3 sequence is CASSAGQGLVSYGYTF. In nucleotides, the CDR3 is TGTGCCAGCAGCGCTGGACAGGGGTTAGTGAGCTATGGCTACACCTTC. The chain recombines TRBV7-6 with TRBJ1-2, with TRBD1 matching 9 bases. The germline gives CDR1 SGHVS, CDR2 FNYEAQ. V lost 5 bases and J lost 4; bases outside the gene matches: 11. This CDR3 has 16 amino acids.

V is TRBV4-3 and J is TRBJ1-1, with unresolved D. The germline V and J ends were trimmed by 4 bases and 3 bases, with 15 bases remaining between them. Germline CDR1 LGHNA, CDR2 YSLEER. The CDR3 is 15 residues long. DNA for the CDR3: TGCGCCAGCAGCCGCCGGCTCCCTCCGGACACTGAAGCTTTCTTT. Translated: CASSRRLPPDTEAFF.

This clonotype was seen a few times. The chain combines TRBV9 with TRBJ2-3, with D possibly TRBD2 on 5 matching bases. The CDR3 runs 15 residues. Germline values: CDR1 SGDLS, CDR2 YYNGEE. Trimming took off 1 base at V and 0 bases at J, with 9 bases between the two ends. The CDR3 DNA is TGTGCCAGCAGCGTATCAGCGGCTAGCACAGATACGCAGTATTTT. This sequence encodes CASSVSAASTDTQYF.